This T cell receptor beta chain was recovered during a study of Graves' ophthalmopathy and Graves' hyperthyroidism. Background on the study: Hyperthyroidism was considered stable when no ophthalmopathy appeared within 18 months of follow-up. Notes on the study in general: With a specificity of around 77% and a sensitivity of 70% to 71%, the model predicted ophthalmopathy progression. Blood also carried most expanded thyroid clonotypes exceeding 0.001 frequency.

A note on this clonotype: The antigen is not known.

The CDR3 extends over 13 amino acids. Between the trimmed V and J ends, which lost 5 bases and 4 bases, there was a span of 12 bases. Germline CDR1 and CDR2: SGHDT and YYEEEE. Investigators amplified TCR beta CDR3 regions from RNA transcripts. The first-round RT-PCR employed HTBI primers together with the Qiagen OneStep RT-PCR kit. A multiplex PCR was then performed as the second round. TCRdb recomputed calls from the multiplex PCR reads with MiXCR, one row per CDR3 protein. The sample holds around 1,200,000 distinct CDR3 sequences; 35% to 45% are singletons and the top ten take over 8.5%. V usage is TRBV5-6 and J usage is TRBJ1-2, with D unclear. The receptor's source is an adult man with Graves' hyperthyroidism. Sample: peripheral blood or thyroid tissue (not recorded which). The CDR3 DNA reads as TGTGCCAGCAGAGATACCGGGAGCTATGGCTACACCTTC. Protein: CASRDTGSYGYTF.